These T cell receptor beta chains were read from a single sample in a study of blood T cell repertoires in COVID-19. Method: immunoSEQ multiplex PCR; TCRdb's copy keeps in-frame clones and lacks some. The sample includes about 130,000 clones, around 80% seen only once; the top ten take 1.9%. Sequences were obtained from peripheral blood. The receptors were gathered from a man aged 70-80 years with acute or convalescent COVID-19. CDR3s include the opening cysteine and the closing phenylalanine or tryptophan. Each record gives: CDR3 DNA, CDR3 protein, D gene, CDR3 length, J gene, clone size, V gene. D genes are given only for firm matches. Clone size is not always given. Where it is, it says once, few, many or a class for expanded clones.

TGTGCCAGCAGTGAAGGATGGCGGGCAGGAGCTAACGAGCAGTACTTC CASSEGWRAGANEQYF - 16 TRBJ2-7 - TRBV6-1
TGTGCCAGCAGTGGGGACAATGGGAACTATGGCTACACCTTC CASSGDNGNYGYTF - 14 TRBJ1-2 few TRBV6-6
TGTGCCAGCAGCAATCGCGATGAGCAGTTCTTC CASSNRDEQFF - 11 TRBJ2-1 - TRBV11-3
TGTGCCAGCGGGCGGCTTCTCGATGCGGGGGCCTTAGGTAATGAGCAGTTCTTC CASGRLLDAGALGNEQFF - 18 TRBJ2-1 - TRBV28
TGTGCCATCAGTGAGTGGGGGGCTGGAAACACCATATATTTT CAISEWGAGNTIYF - 14 TRBJ1-3 - TRBV10-3
TGTGCCAGCAGCTTCGATCCTCGATTGAGTGAAGCTTTCTTT CASSFDPRLSEAFF - 14 TRBJ1-1 - TRBV7-9
TGTGCCAGTAGTATAGAATTCCCCAGGGCCAGTGGCTACACCTTC CASSIEFPRASGYTF - 15 TRBJ1-2 - TRBV19
TGTGCCAGCAGCTTTACAACTAGCGACCAACGGTATTTT CASSFTTSDQRYF TRBD2 13 TRBJ2-3 - TRBV5-6
TGTGCCAGCAGCTTGGGGGGACTAGCATACACAGATACGCAGTATTTT CASSLGGLAYTDTQYF TRBD2 16 TRBJ2-3 - TRBV5-6
TGTGCCAGCAGTTTCCCCGGAGGGACAGGGGGTTCATTC CASSFPGGTGGSF TRBD1 13 TRBJ2-7 - TRBV28
TGTGCCAGCAGCCAAGATATCCTAGCGGGGGGCTACGAGCAGTACTTC CASSQDILAGGYEQYF TRBD2 16 TRBJ2-7 few TRBV4-2
TGTGCCAGCAGTTACCCCGGGACCGGGGAGCTGTTTTTT CASSYPGTGELFF - 13 TRBJ2-2 - TRBV6-5
TGTGCCAGCAGCTTAGCGGGGGGACAGGGCAGCAATGAGCAGTTCTTC CASSLAGGQGSNEQFF TRBD1 16 TRBJ2-1 - TRBV7-8
TGTGCCAGCAGCCGGGGGACAGAGATCACAGATACGCAGTATTTT CASSRGTEITDTQYF TRBD1 15 TRBJ2-3 - TRBV3-1/TRBV3-2
TGTGCCACCAGTGATTTAATCGCAGGGAACCAAGAGACCCAGTACTTC CATSDLIAGNQETQYF - 16 TRBJ2-5 - TRBV24-1
TGCGCCAGCAGCTTCACGAGCACCGGGGAGCTGTTTTTT CASSFTSTGELFF - 13 TRBJ2-2 - TRBV5-1
TGTGCCAGCAGCCCCCCAGGGGACGCGTCACCCCTCCACTTT CASSPPGDASPLHF - 14 TRBJ1-6 - TRBV11-1
TGTGCCAGCAGGGGACACTCCTATAATTCACCCCTCCACTTT CASRGHSYNSPLHF - 14 TRBJ1-6 - TRBV6-5
TGTGCCAGCAGCCTTTCGCCCGGGAATGAGCAGTTCTTC CASSLSPGNEQFF - 13 TRBJ2-1 - TRBV11-3
TGTGCCAGCAGTCGGGAGGCGGTTCGGGGAACTAATGAAAAACTGTTTTTT CASSREAVRGTNEKLFF - 17 TRBJ1-4 - TRBV6-6
TGTGCCACCAGCAGAGCCGAGGATACGCAGTATTTT CATSRAEDTQYF - 12 TRBJ2-3 - TRBV15
TGTGCCAGCAGCCAAGTTAGTGGCACTGAAGCTTTCTTT CASSQVSGTEAFF - 13 TRBJ1-1 - TRBV3-1/TRBV3-2
TGTGCCAGCAGTGTCGCACAGGGGTCGAATTCACCCCTCCACTTT CASSVAQGSNSPLHF TRBD1 15 TRBJ1-6 - TRBV2
TGTGCCAGCTCCCGGGACAGGGGGCGCGGGGAAAAACTGTTTTTT CASSRDRGRGEKLFF TRBD1 15 TRBJ1-4 - TRBV6-5
TGTGCCAGCAGTTCGGGGTTAAATCAGCCCCAGCATTTT CASSSGLNQPQHF - 13 TRBJ1-5 - TRBV12-3/TRBV12-4
TGTGCCAGCAGCGTAGAAGGGGGGACAGGGAGGAATTCACCCCTCCACTTT CASSVEGGTGRNSPLHF TRBD1 17 TRBJ1-6 - TRBV9
TGTGCCAGCAGCCAAGGTCGGGACAGGGGGACAAGCTCCTACGAGCAGTACTTC CASSQGRDRGTSSYEQYF TRBD1 18 TRBJ2-7 - TRBV3-1/TRBV3-2
TGTGCCAGCAGCTCGCCTCTCCGGGGGTACAATGAGCAGTTCTTC CASSSPLRGYNEQFF - 15 TRBJ2-1 - TRBV7-8
TGTGCCAGCAGTTTATCACACAGCAAACCCTACGAGCAGTACTTC CASSLSHSKPYEQYF - 15 TRBJ2-7 few TRBV28
TGCGCCAGCAGCCAAGGATTTACAGGGACCTACGAGCAGTACTTC CASSQGFTGTYEQYF - 15 TRBJ2-7 few TRBV4-1
TGTGCCAGCAGTGAAGCCGGCGGGTCTGAGCAGTTCTTC CASSEAGGSEQFF - 13 TRBJ2-1 - TRBV6-1
TGTGCCAGCAAAACAGGGCGCGGTGAAAAACTGTTTTTT CASKTGRGEKLFF - 13 TRBJ1-4 - TRBV6-5
TGTGCCAGCAGCTTGAGGACTAGCGGGGGGAAAGATACGCAGTATTTT CASSLRTSGGKDTQYF TRBD2 16 TRBJ2-3 - TRBV11-1
TGTGCCTGGATCCCAGGGGGCGGGTATGGCTACACCTTC CAWIPGGGYGYTF TRBD1 13 TRBJ1-2 - TRBV30
TGTGCCCCACAGGGTCTGAACACTGAAGCTTTCTTT CAPQGLNTEAFF - 12 TRBJ1-1 - TRBV24-1
TGCGCCAGCAGCTTGGATGGGTACAGGGCCGGAAACACCATATATTTT CASSLDGYRAGNTIYF - 16 TRBJ1-3 - TRBV5-1
TGTGCCAGCAGCCAAGTGGAGGGGACAGGGCTGATGAACACTGAAGCTTTCTTT CASSQVEGTGLMNTEAFF TRBD1 18 TRBJ1-1 once TRBV14
TGTGCCACCAGCAAATATAGGGGTGGTACTGAAGCTTTCTTT CATSKYRGGTEAFF - 14 TRBJ1-1 - TRBV15
TGTGCCAGCAGCTTATACAGGGATCAGCCCCAGCATTTT CASSLYRDQPQHF - 13 TRBJ1-5 once TRBV7-8
TGTGCCAGCAGCTTACAGGAGAACACTGAAGCTTTCTTT CASSLQENTEAFF - 13 TRBJ1-1 - TRBV9
TGTGCCAGCAGCTTCACAACCTACGAGCAGTACTTC CASSFTTYEQYF - 12 TRBJ2-7 - TRBV7-9
TGTGCCAGCAGTTGGGCGGACAGAGCCCAGCATTTT CASSWADRAQHF - 12 TRBJ1-5 - TRBV28
TGTGCCTGGAGTGTAAAGGGCCAGGGGGCCCATCAGCCCCAGCATTTT CAWSVKGQGAHQPQHF TRBD1 16 TRBJ1-5 - TRBV30
TGTGCCACCAACCAGGGGCCGACAGACTACGAGCAGTACTTC CATNQGPTDYEQYF - 14 TRBJ2-7 - TRBV18
TGCGCCAGCACCAACCTTGTAAGCGGGAAGGGCACAGATACGCAGTATTTT CASTNLVSGKGTDTQYF TRBD2 17 TRBJ2-3 - TRBV5-1
TGCGCCAGCAGTCAACCTCGAGGTGGGGGCACCTCCTACGAGCAGTACTTC CASSQPRGGGTSYEQYF - 17 TRBJ2-7 - TRBV23-1
TGTGCCAGCAGCTCCTTGACTAGCGGGGTACGAGATACGCAGTATTTT CASSSLTSGVRDTQYF TRBD2 16 TRBJ2-3 - TRBV3-1/TRBV3-2
TGTGCCAGCAGCGGGGTCAGGACTAGCAACACCGGGGAGCTGTTTTTT CASSGVRTSNTGELFF TRBD2 16 TRBJ2-2 few TRBV28